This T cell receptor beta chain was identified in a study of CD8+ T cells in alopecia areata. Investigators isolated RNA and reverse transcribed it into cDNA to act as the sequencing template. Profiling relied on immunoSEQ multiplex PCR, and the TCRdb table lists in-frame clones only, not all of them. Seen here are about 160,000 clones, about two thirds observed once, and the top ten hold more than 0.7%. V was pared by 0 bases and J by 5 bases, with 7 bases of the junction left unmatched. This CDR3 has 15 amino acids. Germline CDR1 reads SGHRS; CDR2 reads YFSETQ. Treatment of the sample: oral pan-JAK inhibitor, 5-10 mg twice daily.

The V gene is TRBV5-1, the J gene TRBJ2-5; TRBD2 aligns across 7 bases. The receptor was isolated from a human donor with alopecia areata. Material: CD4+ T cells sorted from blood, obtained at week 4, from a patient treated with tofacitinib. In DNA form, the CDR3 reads TGCGCCAGCAGCTTGGGTAGCGGGTCCGGCGAGACCCAGTACTTC. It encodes CASSLGSGSGETQYF.